The clone carrying this T cell receptor beta chain was picked up a small number of times. The V gene lost 0 bases and the J gene lost 5 bases, with 14 bases spanning the gap. The CDR3 covers 14 residues. CDR1 and CDR2 from the germline V gene are DFQATT and SNEGSKA (reference sequence). These data originate in a study of T cells of healthy individuals. TCRdb re-derived calls from the 5' RACE reads in MiXCR, one entry per CDR3 protein. Of approximately 50,000 distinct CDR3 sequences listed, 14% to 15% are singletons. V usage is TRBV20-1 and J usage is TRBJ2-7, with D uncertain. The source is a human donor in good health. This chain's CDR3 is CSARDIRARDEQYF. In nucleotides, the CDR3 is TGCAGTGCTAGAGATATTAGGGCCCGGGACGAGCAGTACTTC.